This entry features one T cell receptor (beta chain) sequence. What it binds is unknown. The sample comes from a study of response to subunit inactivated influenza vaccine. Study-wide results and caveats: Each seasonal influenza vaccination, the authors suggested, recruits few new T cells.

TCRdb itself ran the RT-PCR reads through MiXCR, one entry per CDR3 protein. The table lists under 800,000 distinct CDR3 sequences, 14% of them singletons. Sequences were derived from PBMCs from blood, sampled roughly 2 weeks before vaccination. This clonotype was sampled from a man in his fifties or sixties who received an inactivated influenza vaccine.

The CDR3 loop reads CASSLEGPSGANVLTF. DNA for the CDR3: TGTGCCAGCAGCTTAGAGGGCCCGTCTGGGGCCAACGTCCTGACTTTC. V usage is TRBV7-2 and J usage is TRBJ2-6, with D uncertain. V was pared by 1 base and J by 1 base, with 8 bases between. The CDR3 consists of 16 residues. From germline, CDR1 is SGHTA and CDR2 FQGNSA.